This TCR beta chain derives from a study of T-cell memory formation after mild COVID-19 (dated by TCRdb to the early 2020s). General notes on the study: Most TCR sequence clusters were specific to one of the two donors. Longitudinal TCRalpha and TCRbeta repertoire sequencing tracked T-cell clones expanding and contracting after mild COVID-19 in a couple of donors. The cohort was made up of two young adult volunteers, one female and one male, who were previously healthy.

Sequencing took place on an Illumina NovaSeq 6000. Using 5'RACE with constant-segment primers, TCRalpha and TCRbeta cDNA libraries were constructed, with sample barcodes and unique molecular identifiers added in the process. RNA was extracted from every sample with Trizol reagent. The libraries were amplified in two PCR steps, and the second step added a second sample barcode and Illumina TruSeq adapters. Sequencing of libraries was performed on an Illumina NovaSeq with 2 x 150 bp paired-end reads. Under the source paper's analysis protocol: The reads were demultiplexed and collapsed into UMI-guided consensus sequences using migec v1.2.7. Using mixcr v2.1.11, the UMI consensuses were aligned to TRA and TRB V and J templates and assembled into clonotypes. Clonotypes were classified as expanded or contracted when called significant by both edgeR and NoisET, with noise models trained on biological replicates. For edgeR calls, the cutoffs were a false discovery rate-adjusted p below 0.01 and a log2 fold-change threshold of 1. As an exploratory analysis of dynamics, PCA with hierarchical clustering was applied to max-normalized trajectories of the 1000 most abundant clonotypes. Separately sequenced CD4+ and CD8+ repertoires were used to assign a CD4 or CD8 phenotype to each responding clone. TCRdb reprocessed the public reads (quality trimming at Q25 with fastp, clone calling with MiXCR) and kept in-frame beta chains. Every distinct CDR3 protein forms one entry, paired with its most common genes and DNA. These V and J calls originate from TCRdb's pipeline instead of the authors' own analysis. The sample yields 95,000 to 120,000 distinct CDR3 sequences; 15% to 20% were counted once. The leading ten clones occupy around 5.5% of the sample.

Ficoll-Paque density gradient centrifugation was used to isolate PBMCs. Overall study outcomes, separate from this receptor: Contracting CD4+ clones were found mainly in CM and EM memory subsets, while CD8+ clones were enriched in EMRA. Only a couple of mild cases were covered by the study, and larger cohorts that include severe cases with pre-infection samples were considered necessary. SARS-CoV-2 specificity of the second-wave clones peaking on day 37 was not confirmed. Some responding clones were detected in pre-infection memory, which suggested that pre-existing cross-reactive memory T cells had joined the SARS-CoV-2 response. From day 15 to 85, contracting clones showed balanced CD4/CD8 phenotypes, whereas a second wave of clones that expanded from day 15 to 37 leaned towards CD4+.

Here V drops 5 bases and J drops 4 bases, and the junction holds 8 bases not matched to any gene. From its cysteine to its phenylalanine, the CDR3 spans 15 amino acids. Only the CDR3 region is kept as DNA, spanning 45 bases read in frame from base 1. As to this clonotype: The antigen it binds to is not known. No base-level quality is on record; no much larger clone is a single base apart.

This sequence was found in a young man who had mild COVID-19 (a few samples of this study predate the infection). The sample titles of this study are shuffled in the database, so cell type and time point are left out; the donor was told from shared clones. Sequencing input: PBMCs or a T cell subset sorted from them (not recorded which). The chain is made from TRBV12-3 or TRBV12-4 and TRBJ1-1, and TRBD1 aligns with 9 junction nucleotides. The nucleotides are TGTGCCAGCAGTAGAGACAGGGGGGGCGGCACTGAAGCTTTCTTT. Translated, this is CASSRDRGGGTEAFF.